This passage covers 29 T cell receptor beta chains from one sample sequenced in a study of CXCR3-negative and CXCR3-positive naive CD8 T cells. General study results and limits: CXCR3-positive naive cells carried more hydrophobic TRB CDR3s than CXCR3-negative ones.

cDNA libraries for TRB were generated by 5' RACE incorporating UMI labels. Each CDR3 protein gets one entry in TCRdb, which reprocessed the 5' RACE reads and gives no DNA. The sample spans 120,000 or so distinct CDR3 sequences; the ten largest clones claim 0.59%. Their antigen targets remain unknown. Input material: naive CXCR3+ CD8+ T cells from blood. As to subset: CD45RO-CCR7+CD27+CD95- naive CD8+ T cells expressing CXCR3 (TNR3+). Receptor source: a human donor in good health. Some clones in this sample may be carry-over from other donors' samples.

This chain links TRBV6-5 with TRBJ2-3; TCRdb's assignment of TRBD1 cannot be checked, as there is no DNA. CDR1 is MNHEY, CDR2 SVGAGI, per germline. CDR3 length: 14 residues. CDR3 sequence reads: CASSSRGGTDTQYF.

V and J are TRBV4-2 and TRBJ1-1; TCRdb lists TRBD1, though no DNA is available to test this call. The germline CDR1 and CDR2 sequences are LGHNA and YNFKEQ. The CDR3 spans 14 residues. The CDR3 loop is CASSQDPTGTEAFF.

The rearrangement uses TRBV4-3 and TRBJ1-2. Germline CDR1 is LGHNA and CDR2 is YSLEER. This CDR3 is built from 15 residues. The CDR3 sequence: CASGQDRAGPGGYTF.

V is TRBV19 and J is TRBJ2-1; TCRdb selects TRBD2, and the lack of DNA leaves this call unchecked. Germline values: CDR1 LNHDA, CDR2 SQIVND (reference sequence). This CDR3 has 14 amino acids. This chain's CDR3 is CASSLAGSYNEQFF.

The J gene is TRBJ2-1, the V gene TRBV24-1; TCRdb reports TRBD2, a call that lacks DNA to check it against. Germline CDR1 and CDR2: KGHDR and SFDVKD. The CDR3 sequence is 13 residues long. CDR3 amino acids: CATSGGLYNEQFF.

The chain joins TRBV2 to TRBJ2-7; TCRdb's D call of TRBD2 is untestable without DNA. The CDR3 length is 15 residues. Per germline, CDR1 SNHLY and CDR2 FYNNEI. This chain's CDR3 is CASSARSPNSYEQYF.

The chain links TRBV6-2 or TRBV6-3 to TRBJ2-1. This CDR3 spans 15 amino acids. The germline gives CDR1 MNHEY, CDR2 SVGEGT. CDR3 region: CASSKDSDYYNEQFF.

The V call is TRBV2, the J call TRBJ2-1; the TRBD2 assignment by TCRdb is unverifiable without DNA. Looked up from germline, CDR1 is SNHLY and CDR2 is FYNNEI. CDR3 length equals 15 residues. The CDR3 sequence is CASSELAGNYNEQFF. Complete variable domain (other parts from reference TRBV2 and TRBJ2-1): EPEVTQTPSHQVTQMGQEVILRCVPISNHLYFYWYRQILGQKVEFLVSFYNNEISEKSEIFDDQFSVERPDGSNFTLKIRSTKLEDSAMYFCASSELAGNYNEQFFGPGTRLTVL.

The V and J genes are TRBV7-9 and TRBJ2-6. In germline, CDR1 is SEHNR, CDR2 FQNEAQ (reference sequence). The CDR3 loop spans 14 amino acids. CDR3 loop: CASRSGSGANVLTF.

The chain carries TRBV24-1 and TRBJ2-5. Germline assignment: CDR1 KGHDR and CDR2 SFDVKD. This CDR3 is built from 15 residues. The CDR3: CATSEWTGRQETQYF.

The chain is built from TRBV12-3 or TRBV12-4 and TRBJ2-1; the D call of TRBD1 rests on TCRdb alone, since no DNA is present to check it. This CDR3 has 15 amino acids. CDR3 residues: CASSTTGQAYNEQFF.

The CDR3 is CASRRLAGADEQFF. The chain links TRBV5-1 to TRBJ2-1; with no DNA, the TCRdb D assignment of TRBD2 cannot be verified. Germline-derived CDR1 and CDR2 are SGHRS and YFSETQ. The CDR3 totals 14 residues.

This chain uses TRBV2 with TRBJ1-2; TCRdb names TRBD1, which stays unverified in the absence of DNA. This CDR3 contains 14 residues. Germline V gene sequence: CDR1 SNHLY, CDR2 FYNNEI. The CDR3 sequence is CASSELGGSTGYTF.

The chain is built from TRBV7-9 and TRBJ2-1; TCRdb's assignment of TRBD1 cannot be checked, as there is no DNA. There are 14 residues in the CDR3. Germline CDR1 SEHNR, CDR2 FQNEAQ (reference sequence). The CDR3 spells CASSDGQGLNEQFF.

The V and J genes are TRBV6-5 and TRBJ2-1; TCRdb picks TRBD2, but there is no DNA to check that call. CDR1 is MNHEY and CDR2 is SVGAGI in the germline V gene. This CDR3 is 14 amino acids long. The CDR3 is CASSYSAGYNEQFF.

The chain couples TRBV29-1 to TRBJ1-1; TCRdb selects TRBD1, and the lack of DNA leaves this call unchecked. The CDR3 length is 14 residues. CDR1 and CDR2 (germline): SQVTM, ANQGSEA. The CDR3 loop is CSVEGDIENTEAFF.

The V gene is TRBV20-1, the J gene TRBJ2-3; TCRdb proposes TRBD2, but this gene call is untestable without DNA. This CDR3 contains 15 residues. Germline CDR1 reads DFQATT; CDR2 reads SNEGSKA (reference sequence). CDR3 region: CSANEGSWYTDTQYF.

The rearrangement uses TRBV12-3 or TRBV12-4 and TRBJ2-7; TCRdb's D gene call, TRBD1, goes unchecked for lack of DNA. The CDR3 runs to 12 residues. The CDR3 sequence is CASTRDRDEQYF.

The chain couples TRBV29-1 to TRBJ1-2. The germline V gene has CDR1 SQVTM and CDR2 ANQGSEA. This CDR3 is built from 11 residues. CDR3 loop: CSVVGEDGYTF.

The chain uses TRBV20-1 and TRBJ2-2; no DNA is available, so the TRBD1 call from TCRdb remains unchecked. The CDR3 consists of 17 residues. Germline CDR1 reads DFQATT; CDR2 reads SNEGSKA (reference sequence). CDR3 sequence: CSARDRGRSANTGELFF.

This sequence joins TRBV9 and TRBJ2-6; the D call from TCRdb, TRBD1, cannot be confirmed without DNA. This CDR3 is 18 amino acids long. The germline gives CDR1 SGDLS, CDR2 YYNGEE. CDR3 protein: CASSVDGTASSGANVLTF.

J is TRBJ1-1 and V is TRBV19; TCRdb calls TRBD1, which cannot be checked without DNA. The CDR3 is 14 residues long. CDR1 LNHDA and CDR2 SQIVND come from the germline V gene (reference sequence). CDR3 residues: CASSEDDGGTEAFF.

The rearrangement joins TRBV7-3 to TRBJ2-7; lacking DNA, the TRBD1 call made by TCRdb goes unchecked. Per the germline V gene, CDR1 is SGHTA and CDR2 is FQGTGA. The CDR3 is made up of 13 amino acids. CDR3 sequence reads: CASRPPGRDEQYF.

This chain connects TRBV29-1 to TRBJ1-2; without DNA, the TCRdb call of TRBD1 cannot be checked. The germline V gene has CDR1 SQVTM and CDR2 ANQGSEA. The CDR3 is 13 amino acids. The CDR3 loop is CSAWGEPTTGYTF. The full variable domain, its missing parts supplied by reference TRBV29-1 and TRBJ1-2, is SAVISQKPSRDICQRGTSLTIQCQVDSQVTMMFWYRQQPGQSLTLIATANQGSEATYESGFVIDKFPISRPNLTFSTLTVSNMSPEDSSIYLCSAWGEPTTGYTFGSGTRLTVV.

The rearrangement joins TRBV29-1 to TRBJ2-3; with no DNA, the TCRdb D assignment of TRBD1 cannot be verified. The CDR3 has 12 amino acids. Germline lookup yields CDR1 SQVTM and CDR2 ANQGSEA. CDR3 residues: CSARTFSDTQYF.

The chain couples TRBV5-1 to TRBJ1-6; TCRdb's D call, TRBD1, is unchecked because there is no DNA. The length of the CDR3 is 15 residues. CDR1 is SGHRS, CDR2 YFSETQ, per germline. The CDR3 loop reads CASSQTGPSHSPLHF.

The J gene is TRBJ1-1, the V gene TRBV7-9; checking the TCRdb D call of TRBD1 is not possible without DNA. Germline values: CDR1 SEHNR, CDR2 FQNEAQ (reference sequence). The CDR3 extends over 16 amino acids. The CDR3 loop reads CASSPRRDSVNTEAFF.

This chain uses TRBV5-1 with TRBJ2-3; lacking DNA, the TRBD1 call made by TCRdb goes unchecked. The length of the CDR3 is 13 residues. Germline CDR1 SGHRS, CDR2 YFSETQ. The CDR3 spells CASSRSPVDTQYF.

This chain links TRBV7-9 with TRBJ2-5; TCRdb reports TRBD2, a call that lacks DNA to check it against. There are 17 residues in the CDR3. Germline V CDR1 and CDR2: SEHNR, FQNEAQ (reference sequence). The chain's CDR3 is CASSGLAGGLYQETQYF.